This section outlines one TCR beta chain sequence together with its context. V was trimmed by 2 bases and J by 9 bases, leaving 8 bases between them. The CDR3 has 12 amino acids. From germline, CDR1 is LGHNT and CDR2 FRNRAP. This specimen belongs to a study of OX40 agonist ivuxolimab in advanced cancers. Generated by immunoSEQ multiplex PCR, the TCRdb table keeps only in-frame clones and is missing some. The table has tens of thousands of clones, 88% seen once. The material sequenced was CD4+ or CD8+ T cells sorted from blood, taken in a trial of the OX40 agonist ivuxolimab. The clonotype originates from an adult with an advanced solid tumor such as melanoma, head and neck, liver or kidney cancer. This chain connects TRBV12-5 to TRBJ2-1, with D hard to call. CDR3 sequence (DNA): TGTGCTAGTGGTTTGAGTAGGTCTGAGCAGTTCTTC. Amino acid sequence: CASGLSRSEQFF.